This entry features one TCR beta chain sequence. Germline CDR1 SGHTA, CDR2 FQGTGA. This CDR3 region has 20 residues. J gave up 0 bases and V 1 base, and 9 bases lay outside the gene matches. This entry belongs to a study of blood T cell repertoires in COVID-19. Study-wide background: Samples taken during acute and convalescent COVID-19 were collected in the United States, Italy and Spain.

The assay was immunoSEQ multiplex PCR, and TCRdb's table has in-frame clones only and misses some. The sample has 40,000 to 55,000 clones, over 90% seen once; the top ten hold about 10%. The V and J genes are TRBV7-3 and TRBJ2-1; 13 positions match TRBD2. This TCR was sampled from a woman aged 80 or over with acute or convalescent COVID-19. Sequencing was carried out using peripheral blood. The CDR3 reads CASSLMLGLAGDPSYNEQFF. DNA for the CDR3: TGTGCCAGCAGCTTAATGTTAGGACTAGCGGGAGACCCCTCCTACAATGAGCAGTTCTTC.